The present T cell receptor beta chain was sequenced within a study of blood T cell repertoires in COVID-19. Overall study context: Samples taken during acute and convalescent COVID-19 were collected in the United States, Italy and Spain. T cells, B-cell-depleted T cells, or PBMCs provided the cDNA or gDNA that served as material.

In the study's own analysis: Amplification of reference gene primers was used by the study to estimate nucleated cell counts. Here immunoSEQ multiplex PCR was the method, and the copy in TCRdb shows in-frame clones only, minus some. The DNA was the basis for D and trimming; V, J and clone size are from that table. The sample shows about 30,000 clones, 80% to 90% of them seen only once. The CDR3 is 11 residues long. The germline V gene encodes CDR1 MNHEY and CDR2 SVGAGI. The V and J ends lost 5 bases and 4 bases respectively, with 3 bases between them. The clonotype comes from a man of 80 years or more with acute or convalescent COVID-19. The chain joins TRBV6-5 to TRBJ1-5, with D unclear. The sample taken for sequencing was peripheral blood. In nucleotides, the CDR3 is TGTGCCAGCAGTCTGAATCAGCCCCAGCATTTT. Protein sequence: CASSLNQPQHF.